This T cell receptor beta chain was obtained from a study of T cell responses to AZD1222 COVID-19 vaccine. Broader study findings: Without day 14 samples, only post-peak T cell repertoires were studied.

Concerning this clone: The antigen is unknown.

Sequencing was performed with immunoSEQ multiplex PCR; in TCRdb, only in-frame clones are kept and a portion is missing. Counted here are 98,000 or so clones, around 90% occurring once; the ten biggest clones make up approximately 3.1%. Per germline, CDR1 MNHEY and CDR2 SVGAGI. Trimming cost V 0 bases and J 11 bases, with 11 bases left between them. CDR3 size: 13 residues. Sequencing used peripheral blood, obtained on day 0 of MenACWY control vaccination. The TCR comes from an adult in good health. This chain joins TRBV6-5 and TRBJ1-5, with a possible D match to TRBD1 (6 bases). CDR3 protein: CASSYSFSGAQHF. CDR3 coding DNA: TGTGCCAGCAGTTACTCGTTCTCAGGGGCCCAGCATTTT.